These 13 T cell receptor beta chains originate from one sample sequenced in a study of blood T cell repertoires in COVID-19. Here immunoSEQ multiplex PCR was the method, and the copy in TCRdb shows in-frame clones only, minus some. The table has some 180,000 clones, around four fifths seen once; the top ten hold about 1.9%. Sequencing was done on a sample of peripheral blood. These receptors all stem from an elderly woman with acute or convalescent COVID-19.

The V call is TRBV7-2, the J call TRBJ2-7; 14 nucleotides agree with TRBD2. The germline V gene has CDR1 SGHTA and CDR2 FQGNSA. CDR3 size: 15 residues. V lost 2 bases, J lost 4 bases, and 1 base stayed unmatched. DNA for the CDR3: TGTGCCAGCAGCTTAAGGACTAGCGGGGGGTACGAGCAGTACTTC. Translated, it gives CASSLRTSGGYEQYF.

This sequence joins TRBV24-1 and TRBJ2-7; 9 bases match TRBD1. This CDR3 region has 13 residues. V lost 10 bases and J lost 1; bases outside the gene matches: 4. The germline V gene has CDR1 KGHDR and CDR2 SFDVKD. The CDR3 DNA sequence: TGTGCCACTGGGACAGGGAATTCCTACGAGCAGTACTTC. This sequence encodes CATGTGNSYEQYF.

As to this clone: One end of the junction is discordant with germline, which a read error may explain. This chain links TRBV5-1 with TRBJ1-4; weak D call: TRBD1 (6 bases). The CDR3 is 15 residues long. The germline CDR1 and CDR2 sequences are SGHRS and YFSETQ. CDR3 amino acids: CTSRRAWTDDEKLFF. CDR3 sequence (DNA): TGCACCAGCAGACGCGCATGGACAGACGATGAAAAACTGTTTTTT.

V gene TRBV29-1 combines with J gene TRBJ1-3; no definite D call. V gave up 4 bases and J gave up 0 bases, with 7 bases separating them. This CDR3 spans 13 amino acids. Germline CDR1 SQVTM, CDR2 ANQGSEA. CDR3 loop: CSVGAVSGNTIYF. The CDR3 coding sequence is TGCAGCGTTGGGGCTGTCTCTGGAAACACCATATATTTT. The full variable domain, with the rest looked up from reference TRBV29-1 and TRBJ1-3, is SAVISQKPSRDICQRGTSLTIQCQVDSQVTMMFWYRQQPGQSLTLIATANQGSEATYESGFVIDKFPISRPNLTFSTLTVSNMSPEDSSIYLCSVGAVSGNTIYFGEGSWLTVV.

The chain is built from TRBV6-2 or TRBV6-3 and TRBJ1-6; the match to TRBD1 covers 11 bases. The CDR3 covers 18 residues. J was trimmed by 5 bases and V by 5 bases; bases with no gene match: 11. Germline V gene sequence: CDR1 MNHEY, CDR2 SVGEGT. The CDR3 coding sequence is TGTGCCAGCAGTAAAGTCTTCGGGACAGGGGGAAATAATTCACCCCTCCACTTT. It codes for CASSKVFGTGGNNSPLHF.

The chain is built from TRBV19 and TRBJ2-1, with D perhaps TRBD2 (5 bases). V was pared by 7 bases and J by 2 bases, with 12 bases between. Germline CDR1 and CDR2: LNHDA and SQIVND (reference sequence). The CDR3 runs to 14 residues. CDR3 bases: TGTGCCAGTACATCGGGATTGACCTACAATGAGCAGTTCTTC. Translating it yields CASTSGLTYNEQFF.

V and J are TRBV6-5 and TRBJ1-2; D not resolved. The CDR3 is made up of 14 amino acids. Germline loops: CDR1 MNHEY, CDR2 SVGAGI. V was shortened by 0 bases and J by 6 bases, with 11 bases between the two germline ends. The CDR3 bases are TGTGCCAGCAGTTACTCGTCGGGGTCGGATGGCTACACCTTC. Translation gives CASSYSSGSDGYTF.

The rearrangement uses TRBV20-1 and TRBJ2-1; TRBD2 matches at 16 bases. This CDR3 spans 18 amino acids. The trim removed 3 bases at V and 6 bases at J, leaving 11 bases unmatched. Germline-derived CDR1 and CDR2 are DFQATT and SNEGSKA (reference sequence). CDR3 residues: CSASDPGLAGGPSNEQFF. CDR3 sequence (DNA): TGCAGTGCTAGTGACCCGGGACTAGCGGGAGGGCCGAGCAATGAGCAGTTCTTC.

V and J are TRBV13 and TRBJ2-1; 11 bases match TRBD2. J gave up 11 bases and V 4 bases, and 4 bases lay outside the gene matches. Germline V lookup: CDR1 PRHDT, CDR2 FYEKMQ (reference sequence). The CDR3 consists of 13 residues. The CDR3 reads CASSSTSGSQQFF. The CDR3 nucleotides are TGTGCCAGCAGCTCCACTAGCGGGAGCCAGCAGTTCTTC.

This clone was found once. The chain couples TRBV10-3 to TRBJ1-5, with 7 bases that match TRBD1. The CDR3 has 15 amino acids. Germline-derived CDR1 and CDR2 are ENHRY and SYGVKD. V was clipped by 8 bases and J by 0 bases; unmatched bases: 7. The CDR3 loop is CAIGGTGASNQPQHF. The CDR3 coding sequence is TGTGCCATCGGAGGTACAGGGGCTAGCAATCAGCCCCAGCATTTT.

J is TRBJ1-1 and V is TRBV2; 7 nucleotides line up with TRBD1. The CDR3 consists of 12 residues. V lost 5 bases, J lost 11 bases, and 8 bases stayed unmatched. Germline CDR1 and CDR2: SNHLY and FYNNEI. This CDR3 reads CASSSLTGLAFF. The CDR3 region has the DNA TGTGCCAGCAGTTCTTTGACAGGGCTGGCTTTCTTT.

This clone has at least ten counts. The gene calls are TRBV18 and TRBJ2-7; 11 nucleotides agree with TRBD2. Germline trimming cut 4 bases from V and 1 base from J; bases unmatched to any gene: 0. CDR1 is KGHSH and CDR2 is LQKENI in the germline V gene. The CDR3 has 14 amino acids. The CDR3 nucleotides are TGTGCCAGCTCACTAGCGGGAGGGTCCTACGAGCAGTACTTC. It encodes CASSLAGGSYEQYF.

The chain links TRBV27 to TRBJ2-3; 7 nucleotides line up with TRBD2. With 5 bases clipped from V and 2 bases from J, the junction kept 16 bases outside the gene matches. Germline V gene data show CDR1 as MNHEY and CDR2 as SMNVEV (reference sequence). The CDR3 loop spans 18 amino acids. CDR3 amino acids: CASSPLPPSSGLTDTQYF. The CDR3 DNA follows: TGTGCCAGCAGTCCCCTGCCCCCCTCTAGCGGCCTCACAGATACGCAGTATTTT.